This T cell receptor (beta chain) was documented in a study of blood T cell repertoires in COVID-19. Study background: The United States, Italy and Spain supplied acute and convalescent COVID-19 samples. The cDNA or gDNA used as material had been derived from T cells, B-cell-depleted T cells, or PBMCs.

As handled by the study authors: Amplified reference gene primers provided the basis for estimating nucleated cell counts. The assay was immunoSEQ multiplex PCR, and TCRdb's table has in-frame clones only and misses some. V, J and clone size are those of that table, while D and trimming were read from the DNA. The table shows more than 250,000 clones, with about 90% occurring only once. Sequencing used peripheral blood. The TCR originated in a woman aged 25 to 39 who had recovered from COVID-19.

The DNA of the CDR3 is TGCGCCAGCAGCCAGACGGGGGGCAGCTATGGCTACACCTTC. This translates into CASSQTGGSYGYTF. The chain links TRBV4-3 to TRBJ1-2, with D tentatively TRBD1 (6 bases). Germline V gene lookup returns CDR1 LGHNA and CDR2 YSLEER. Trimming pared 3 bases from V and 4 bases from J, leaving 12 bases between. This CDR3 region has 14 residues.